This TCR beta chain was recorded in a study of blood T cell repertoires in COVID-19. Study-level background: COVID-19 samples collected from the United States, Italy and Spain covered acute and convalescent phases. The cDNA or gDNA used as material had been derived from T cells, B-cell-depleted T cells, or PBMCs.

The CDR3 runs to 17 residues. J gave up 0 bases and V 0 bases, and 4 bases lay outside the gene matches. Germline V gene sequence: CDR1 SQVTM, CDR2 ANQGSEA. Authors' data handling: Estimation of nucleated cell counts was performed using reference gene primer amplification. This table comes from immunoSEQ multiplex PCR, and its TCRdb copy is limited to in-frame clones, with some not included. V, J and clone size are taken as reported in that table, and D and trimming were inferred from the DNA itself. The repertoire holds under 150,000 clones, with roughly 79% as singletons. The clonotype originates from a human donor in a cohort sampled during active COVID-19. Sequenced: peripheral blood. The rearrangement joins TRBV29-1 to TRBJ1-4; 10 nucleotides match TRBD1. CDR3 sequence: CSVEEGTGDPTNEKLFF. CDR3 DNA: TGCAGCGTTGAAGAAGGGACAGGGGACCCAACTAATGAAAAACTGTTTTTT. The full variable domain, completed using reference TRBV29-1 and TRBJ1-4, is SAVISQKPSRDICQRGTSLTIQCQVDSQVTMMFWYRQQPGQSLTLIATANQGSEATYESGFVIDKFPISRPNLTFSTLTVSNMSPEDSSIYLCSVEEGTGDPTNEKLFFGSGTQLSVL.